The clone carrying this TCR beta chain was seen at least ten times. What it binds is not known. The missing CDR3 end, 3 residues past where the read stops, is filled in from the germline J gene. The sample is drawn from a study of T cell clonality in common variable immunodeficiency. Donors gave about 5 to 8.5 ml heparinized peripheral whole blood. Equal genomic DNA amounts from CVID and control samples were sequenced. Clones were sequenced by immunoSEQ multiplex PCR, and TCRdb holds only the in-frame ones, with some missing. Observed in the sample are 50,000 to 65,000 clones, none of them singletons. With V trimmed by 3 bases and J by 5 bases, 8 bases remained unmatched. The length of the CDR3 is 15 residues. Germline CDR1 and CDR2: KGHSH and LQKENI. Regarding the study as a whole: TCRbeta clonality was increased in CVID versus healthy controls. Reportedly, TCR beta sequences from common variable immunodeficiency showed fewer deletions and N-nucleotide insertions.

The receptor was isolated from a person between 18 and 75 years old in good health. The chain carries TRBV18 and TRBJ1-2; 8 positions agree with TRBD1. The sample taken for sequencing was peripheral blood mononuclear cells. The CDR3 spells CASSPADRGFYGYTF. CDR3 bases read: TGTGCCAGCTCACCTGCCGACAGGGGTTTTTATGGC.